A single sample is the source of the 30 T cell receptor beta chains below, sequenced in a study of CD8+CD57+ T cells in acquired aplastic anemia. Using genomic DNA as the template, TCR beta VDJ and CDR3 profiling was carried out. Each CDR3 protein is one row after TCRdb ran MiXCR on the reads. The sample holds 200,000 to 300,000 distinct CDR3 sequences, approximately 80% seen once. By flow cytometry, patients selected for sequencing had shown an expansion of CD8+CD57+ cells. The sequenced sample consisted of sorted CD4+, CD8+, or CD8+CD57+ T cells (not recorded which) from PBMCs. All receptors come from a human donor with aplastic anemia.

The V and J genes are TRBV25-1 and TRBJ2-7, with 7 bases matching TRBD1. After removal of 5 bases from V and 2 bases from J, the junction contained 6 bases not matched to a gene. CDR3 size: 14 residues. Germline-derived CDR1 and CDR2 are MGHDK and SYGVNS. The CDR3 coding sequence is TGTGCCAGCAGTTCCCGGGACAGAGCCTACGAGCAGTACTTC. It codes for CASSSRDRAYEQYF.

The genes are TRBV2 and TRBJ1-2; D is uncertain. Germline V CDR1 and CDR2: SNHLY, FYNNEI. The CDR3 covers 16 residues. The germline V and J ends were trimmed by 3 bases and 11 bases, with 25 bases remaining between them. The CDR3 nucleotides read TGTGCCAGCAGTGAGGTAAAGCACGTACTCGTATATGAGTACACCTTC. As protein: CASSEVKHVLVYEYTF.

This clonotype was counted many times. A much larger clone sits a single nucleotide away, making a read error possible. The rearrangement links TRBV7-9 to TRBJ2-3; 9 nucleotides line up with TRBD2. The CDR3 length is 14 residues. Germline loops: CDR1 SEHNR, CDR2 FQNEAQ (reference sequence). CDR3 sequence reads: CASSFERSGGSDDF. The CDR3 DNA reads as TGTGCCAGCAGCTTTGAAAGAAGCGGGGGGAGCGATGATTTT.

Points on this clonotype: The DNA is omitted, as the CDR3 cannot be located on it reliably, and the CDR3 follows TCRdb's listing. The chain joins TRBV9 to TRBJ1-3. The CDR3 contains 15 residues when both ends are counted. CDR1 and CDR2 (germline): SGDLS, YYNGEE. The chain's CDR3 is CASSVGSDTQYFVYF.

There are a few counts of this clonotype. CDR3: CASSLASDTQTYYF. The CDR3 DNA follows: TGTGCCAGCAGCTTAGCGTCAGATACGCAGACTTATTATTTT. V and J are TRBV9 and TRBJ2-3; maybe TRBD2 (5 bases). V was trimmed by 4 bases and J by 15 bases, leaving 24 bases between them. The CDR3 consists of 14 residues. In germline, CDR1 is SGDLS, CDR2 YYNGEE. The full variable domain, in which reference TRBV9 and TRBJ2-3 provide the parts outside the CDR3, is DSGVTQTPKHLITATGQRVTLRCSPRSGDLSVYWYQQSLDQGLQFLIQYYNGEERAKGNILERFSAQQFPDLHSELNLSSLELGDSALYFCASSLASDTQTYYFGPGTRLTVL.

The rearrangement joins TRBV2 to TRBJ2-3, with TRBD2 matching over 10 bases. The V gene's germline CDR1 is SNHLY and CDR2 FYNNEI. The CDR3 spans 14 residues. Trimming took 8 bases from V and 10 from J; bases not matched to a gene: 12. The CDR3 DNA reads TGTGCCAGCGGCTTAGCGGGAGGTGACGCTCCGCAGTATTTT. It specifies CASGLAGGDAPQYF.

The gene calls are TRBV7-9 and TRBJ2-3; TRBD2 matches 9 bases. The CDR3 is 14 amino acids. The germline V gene has CDR1 SEHNR and CDR2 FQNEAQ (reference sequence). J lost 6 bases, V lost 6 bases, and 7 bases had no gene match. CDR3 in DNA: TGTGCCAGCAGTTACGGCGGGGGGGCCGATACGCAGTATTTT. Translation: CASSYGGGADTQYF.

The chain uses TRBV5-8 and TRBJ1-2; 7 bases align to TRBD1. The CDR3 is 15 residues long. CDR1 and CDR2 from the germline V gene are SGHTS and YDEGEE. V lost 1 base, J lost 4 bases, and 7 bases stayed unmatched. The CDR3 sequence: CASSLSRDSIYGYTF. The CDR3 DNA reads TGTGCCAGCAGCTTGTCTAGGGACAGCATCTATGGCTACACCTTC.

This clonotype was seen more than once but under ten times. The chain uses TRBV19 and TRBJ2-1; D may be TRBD1 or TRBD2 (5 bases each). V lost 3 bases and J 4 bases, leaving 10 bases between the germline ends. Germline V gene lookup returns CDR1 LNHDA and CDR2 SQIVND (reference sequence). The CDR3 contains 14 residues. For the CDR3, the DNA is TGTGCCAGTAGTATTTCTTGGGGGTACAATGAGCAGTTCTTC. This encodes CASSISWGYNEQFF.

The chain recombines TRBV11-3 with TRBJ2-5; TRBD1 is a possible D gene (6 bases). Germline values: CDR1 SGHNT, CDR2 YENEEA. This CDR3 comprises 14 residues. V lost 10 bases, J lost 3 bases, and 18 bases lay in between. CDR3 sequence (DNA): TGTGCCACCAGAAGACAGGCAAACGAAGAGACCCAGTACTTC. Translated: CATRRQANEETQYF.

About this clonotype: Germline is not matched at one junction end, which may reflect a read error. This chain links TRBV7-6 with TRBJ2-2, with D tentatively TRBD2 (5 bases). From germline, CDR1 is SGHVS and CDR2 FNYEAQ. This CDR3 region has 12 residues. The CDR3 spells CASSLVPGKLFF. The CDR3 DNA follows: TGTGCCAGCAGCTTAGTACCGGGGAAGCTGTTCTTC.

This chain joins TRBV19 and TRBJ1-4; D uncertain. This CDR3 is 15 amino acids long. CDR1 and CDR2 from the germline V gene are LNHDA and SQIVND (reference sequence). V was trimmed by 6 bases and J by 0 bases, leaving 11 bases between them. CDR3 region: CASSLRGSTNEKLFF. The CDR3 nucleotides read TGTGCCAGTAGCCTCCGGGGATCAACTAATGAAAAACTGTTTTTT.

This clonotype is a singleton in its sample. Without the conserved terminal phenylalanine or tryptophan, this CDR3 likely stems from a read error. It is unclear where the CDR3 begins or ends on the DNA, so no DNA is shown, and the CDR3 is as TCRdb lists it. The chain carries TRBV7-9 and TRBJ2-3. Germline V lookup: CDR1 SEHNR, CDR2 FQNEAQ (reference sequence). Termini included, the CDR3 measures 13 amino acids. CDR3: CASSAVAATKYFG.

This clonotype was counted only a few times. The chain carries TRBV10-3 and TRBJ1-2; no clear D. Trimming pared 10 bases from V and 8 bases from J, leaving 14 bases between. Germline V lookup: CDR1 ENHRY, CDR2 SYGVKD. CDR3 size: 11 residues. CDR3: CATTEFGGYTF. Written as DNA, the CDR3 is TGTGCCACCACTGAGTTCGGAGGCTACACCTTC.

The chain is built from TRBV5-6 and TRBJ2-5; D perhaps matches TRBD1 (5 bases). This CDR3 region has 15 residues. V lost 5 bases and J 3 bases, leaving 17 bases between the germline ends. Looked up from germline, CDR1 is SGHDT and CDR2 is YYEEEE. The CDR3 DNA follows: TGTGCCAGCAGATGGATGTCACGGACAAAAGAGACCCAGTACTTC. It translates to CASRWMSRTKETQYF.

Comment on this clonotype: The junction differs from germline at one of its ends, possibly a read error. The chain carries TRBV29-1 and TRBJ2-1; D could derive from TRBD1 or TRBD2 (5 bases each). The CDR3 is made up of 12 amino acids. Per the germline V gene, CDR1 is SQVTM and CDR2 is ANQGSEA. This CDR3 reads CSVRSGADGHTF. Written as DNA, the CDR3 is TGCAGCGTTAGATCCGGGGCCGATGGCCACACCTTC.

This clonotype was picked up a small number of times. V gene TRBV25-1 combines with J gene TRBJ1-1, with 9 bases matching TRBD1. CDR1 is MGHDK, CDR2 SYGVNS, per germline. The CDR3 consists of 13 residues. The V segment lost 0 bases and the J segment 8 bases; nucleotides outside the gene matches: 1. DNA of the CDR3: TGTGCCAGCAGTGAATACGGACAGGGGGAAGCTTTCTTT. Its protein product is CASSEYGQGEAFF.

A word on this clonotype: A read error may account for a junction end that differs from germline. This sequence joins TRBV2 and TRBJ1-1; 8 bases line up with TRBD1. CDR1 and CDR2 (germline): SNHLY, FYNNEI. The CDR3 is made up of 15 amino acids. The CDR3 nucleotides are TGTGCCAGCAGGGAAGGGGGGACAGGGAACACTGAAGCTTTCTTT. Translating gives CASREGGTGNTEAFF.

The chain is built from TRBV7-2 and TRBJ2-5; D is undetermined. The CDR3 totals 17 residues. Trimming removed 4 bases from V and 1 base from J, with 19 bases in between. Germline CDR1 and CDR2: SGHTA and FQGNSA. The CDR3 here is CASSSLGATSAQETQYF. DNA for the CDR3: TGTGCCAGCAGCTCCTTAGGCGCCACTTCGGCCCAAGAGACCCAGTACTTC.

The chain is built from TRBV7-2 and TRBJ2-7; 7 bases fit TRBD1. This CDR3 comprises 16 residues. Germline V gene data show CDR1 as SGHTA and CDR2 as FQGNSA. V shed 3 bases and J 10 bases; nucleotides not matched to a gene: 18. The CDR3 here is CASSFHPDGTALAQYV. CDR3 nucleotides: TGTGCCAGCAGCTTTCATCCAGACGGGACAGCCCTTGCCCAGTACGTC.

On this clonotype itself: This is likely a read error, given that the CDR3 carries no conserved phenylalanine or tryptophan at its end. The DNA is left out, because the CDR3 cannot be placed on it with certainty; the CDR3 is given as TCRdb lists it. The chain uses TRBV9 and TRBJ2-1; the table's D call of TRBD1 was not tested on the DNA. Looked up from germline, CDR1 is SGDLS and CDR2 is YYNGEE. The CDR3 contains 13 residues when both ends are counted. The chain's CDR3 is CASSDGTIHVEFL.

This clonotype was seen repeatedly, ten times or more. The V call is TRBV29-1, the J call TRBJ1-1, with 10 bases that match TRBD1. The CDR3 is 12 residues long. V lost 3 bases and J lost 13; bases outside the gene matches: 8. Germline V gene sequence: CDR1 SQVTM, CDR2 ANQGSEA. This CDR3 is CSVDMGQGLGFF. Here the CDR3 DNA reads TGCAGCGTTGATATGGGACAGGGGCTTGGTTTCTTT. The whole variable domain, filled in from reference TRBV29-1 and TRBJ1-1, reads SAVISQKPSRDICQRGTSLTIQCQVDSQVTMMFWYRQQPGQSLTLIATANQGSEATYESGFVIDKFPISRPNLTFSTLTVSNMSPEDSSIYLCSVDMGQGLGFFGQGTRLTVV.

CDR3 bases: TGTGCCAGCAGTTACTCGAAAGCAGGGAGAAATCAGCCCCAGCAGTACTTC. Its translation is CASSYSKAGRNQPQQYF. The V gene is TRBV6-2 or TRBV6-3, the J gene TRBJ2-7; D tentatively reads TRBD1 or TRBD2 (5 bases each). V lost 0 bases and J 8 bases, leaving 23 bases between the germline ends. There are 17 residues in the CDR3. Germline values: CDR1 MNHEY, CDR2 SVGEGT.

Only a few counts were recorded for this clonotype. This sequence joins TRBV6-4 and TRBJ2-1; TRBD1 matches at 8 bases. CDR1 and CDR2 from the germline V gene are MRHNA and SNTAGT. V lost 6 bases, J lost 8 bases, and 18 bases stayed unmatched. This CDR3 has 17 residues. As DNA, the CDR3 is TGTGCCAGCAGCATACAGGGGGGCGGAAACGGTCAGGATGAGCAGTTCTTC. This codes for CASSIQGGGNGQDEQFF.

The chain employs TRBV9 and TRBJ2-3; 8 nucleotides match TRBD1. The CDR3 length is 16 residues. J gave up 0 bases and V 4 bases, and 7 bases lay outside the gene matches. Germline V gives CDR1 SGDLS, CDR2 YYNGEE. The CDR3 spells CASSKQTGASTDTQYF. As DNA, the CDR3 is TGTGCCAGCAGCAAACAGACAGGGGCCAGCACAGATACGCAGTATTTT. Supplemented by reference TRBV9 and TRBJ2-3, the full variable domain reads DSGVTQTPKHLITATGQRVTLRCSPRSGDLSVYWYQQSLDQGLQFLIQYYNGEERAKGNILERFSAQQFPDLHSELNLSSLELGDSALYFCASSKQTGASTDTQYFGPGTRLTVL.

V gene TRBV7-9 combines with J gene TRBJ1-1, with TRBD1 matching 11 bases. CDR3 length: 15 amino acids. The germline V gene has CDR1 SEHNR and CDR2 FQNEAQ (reference sequence). The ends lost 11 bases at V and 13 bases at J; junction bases unmatched: 21. CDR3 nucleotides: TGTGCCGGACAGGGGGCTAGGGAGACCCAGTCCTTAGGTTTCTTT. Translated: CAGQGARETQSLGFF.

This clonotype has more than one count but fewer than ten. This chain links TRBV29-1 with TRBJ2-3, with no clear D. Germline CDR1 is SQVTM and CDR2 is ANQGSEA. The CDR3 totals 12 residues. The V gene lost 1 base and the J gene lost 2 bases, with 4 bases spanning the gap. DNA of the CDR3: TGCAGCGTTGAAGCAGTCACAGATACGCAGTATTTT. Its translation is CSVEAVTDTQYF.

Note on this clonotype: The missing conserved phenylalanine or tryptophan at the end of this CDR3 makes a read error likely. Because the CDR3's place on the DNA is in doubt, the DNA is left out and the CDR3 is given as listed by TCRdb. J is TRBJ2-1 and V is TRBV7-9; the table assigns TRBD1, which was not confirmed against the DNA. Germline CDR1 reads SEHNR; CDR2 reads FQNEAQ (reference sequence). The CDR3 has 13 residues if both end residues are counted. The chain's CDR3 is CAGRGGGKPEHFV.

In its sample, this clonotype was seen a few times. J is TRBJ2-3 and V is TRBV5-4, with a tentative D call TRBD1 (5 bases). This CDR3 is 14 amino acids long. From germline, CDR1 is SGHNT and CDR2 YYREEE (reference sequence). Trimming cost V 1 base and J 6 bases, with 12 bases left between them. CDR3 protein: CASSLRQGPDTQYF. The CDR3 bases are TGTGCCAGCAGCTTGAGGCAGGGTCCCGATACGCAGTATTTT. Full variable domain (outside the CDR3, taken from reference TRBV5-4 and TRBJ2-3): ETGVTQSPTHLIKTRGQQVTLRCSSQSGHNTVSWYQQALGQGPQFIFQYYREEENGRGNFPPRFSGLQFPNYSSELNVNALELDDSALYLCASSLRQGPDTQYFGPGTRLTVL.

The rearrangement joins TRBV9 to TRBJ2-7; D not resolved. Germline values: CDR1 SGDLS, CDR2 YYNGEE. The CDR3 has 13 residues. V lost 1 base, J lost 8 bases, and 13 bases lay in between. CDR3 nucleotides: TGTGCCAGCAGCGTAAGAGGCGCGGAGCAGCAGTACGTC. It is translated as CASSVRGAEQQYV.